Shown below are 19 T cell receptor beta chains from a single sample sequenced in a study of cytomegalovirus exposure and HLA in healthy donors. 13 Jbeta primers and 60 Vbeta primers were used for the PCR. Clones were sequenced by immunoSEQ multiplex PCR, and TCRdb holds only the in-frame ones, with some missing. Found here are around 120,000 clones, 70% to 80% of them singletons; the top ten hold about 3%. The sequencing input was PBMCs. Receptors originate from a woman in her thirties or forties in good health and CMV-seropositive.

This chain joins TRBV10-3 and TRBJ2-5; 7 bases match TRBD1. The CDR3 has 14 residues. J lost 2 bases, V lost 6 bases, and 6 bases had no gene match. Germline lookup yields CDR1 ENHRY and CDR2 SYGVKD. CDR3 nucleotide sequence: TGTGCCATCAGATCTGACAGGGAACAAGAGACCCAGTACTTC. This sequence encodes CAIRSDREQETQYF.

The chain has TRBV6-4 and TRBJ2-3, with TRBD2 matching over 8 bases. Losses at the gene ends were 6 bases for V and 1 base for J; bases not matched to a gene: 9. The CDR3 is 16 amino acids. Looked up from germline, CDR1 is MRHNA and CDR2 is SNTAGT. CDR3 sequence: CASSVPGREGTDTQYF. The CDR3 DNA reads as TGTGCCAGCAGCGTCCCGGGGCGGGAGGGCACAGATACGCAGTATTTT.

This clone appeared a few times. The chain links TRBV7-3 to TRBJ2-2, with D unresolved. The V end was cut by 5 bases, the J end by 0 bases, with 13 bases between. The V gene's germline CDR1 is SGHTA and CDR2 FQGTGA. This CDR3 spans 16 amino acids. The CDR3, as DNA: TGTGCCAGCAGCCCCGCCGTGGGCGCGAACACCGGGGAGCTGTTTTTT. The encoded protein is CASSPAVGANTGELFF.

Only a few counts were recorded for this clone. The chain combines TRBV7-2 with TRBJ2-7, with D perhaps matching TRBD2 (5 bases). The CDR3 totals 15 residues. Per the germline V gene, CDR1 is SGHTA and CDR2 is FQGNSA. Trimming pared 2 bases from V and 3 bases from J, leaving 14 bases between. CDR3 sequence reads: CASSLSGQVSYEQYF. In DNA, the CDR3 is TGTGCCAGCAGCTTAAGCGGTCAGGTTAGCTACGAGCAGTACTTC.

This clone was detected a few times. The rearrangement joins TRBV14 to TRBJ1-6, with TRBD1 as a possible D gene (6 bases). V lost 4 bases to trimming and J lost 10 bases, with 17 bases between them. The length of the CDR3 is 15 residues. In germline, CDR1 is SGHDN, CDR2 FVKESK. This chain's CDR3 is CASSPLRGAASPLHF. CDR3 sequence (DNA): TGTGCCAGCAGCCCCCTGCGGGGGGCTGCCTCACCCCTCCACTTT.

This rearrangement joins TRBV9 to TRBJ1-4; no firm D call. Trimming cost V 3 bases and J 14 bases, with 17 bases left between them. Looked up from germline, CDR1 is SGDLS and CDR2 is YYNGEE. CDR3 length: 13 residues. The CDR3 region is CASSETLGSSLFF. The CDR3 nucleotides read TGTGCCAGCAGCGAAACACTGGGCAGTTCGCTGTTTTTT.

V gene TRBV15 combines with J gene TRBJ1-2; 7 bases agree with TRBD1. Germline lookup yields CDR1 LNHNV and CDR2 YYDKDF (reference sequence). V shed 3 bases, J shed 8 bases, and the junction held 12 bases outside the gene matches. The CDR3 extends over 15 amino acids. This chain's CDR3 is CATSRMTGLGGGYTF. The CDR3 nucleotides are TGTGCCACCAGCAGGATGACAGGGTTGGGTGGCGGCTACACCTTC.

This clone was recorded a few times. CDR3 loop: CASSLGQGRGETQYF. The CDR3 DNA reads as TGTGCCAGCAGCTTAGGACAGGGGAGGGGGGAGACCCAGTACTTC. The chain is built from TRBV7-9 and TRBJ2-5; D is possibly TRBD1 (8 bases). V dropped 1 base and J dropped 5 bases, with 14 bases sitting between them. This CDR3 contains 15 residues. From germline, CDR1 is SEHNR and CDR2 FQNEAQ (reference sequence).

This clone showed up just a few times. Within the sample, other DNA sequences also encode this same CDR3. The gene calls are TRBV4-3 and TRBJ2-6; 7 nucleotides agree with TRBD1. This CDR3 is built from 17 residues. Germline V gene sequence: CDR1 LGHNA, CDR2 YSLEER. The V segment lost 5 bases and the J segment 0 bases; nucleotides outside the gene matches: 7. The CDR3 DNA reads TGCGCCAGCAGCAGCGGACAGGCCACCTCTGGGGCCAACGTCCTGACTTTC. Residues: CASSSGQATSGANVLTF.

The rearrangement uses TRBV10-3 and TRBJ2-3, with 7 bases that match TRBD1. Per the germline V gene, CDR1 is ENHRY and CDR2 is SYGVKD. The CDR3 totals 15 residues. The ends lost 2 bases at V and 3 bases at J; junction bases unmatched: 5. The CDR3 nucleotides are TGTGCCATCAGTGAGGGACAGGTGGGGACAGATACGCAGTATTTT. Translation gives CAISEGQVGTDTQYF.

CDR3 sequence reads: CASSNRGQDTQYF. The CDR3 DNA reads as TGTGCCAGCAGCAACAGGGGGCAAGATACGCAGTATTTT. The chain uses TRBV5-6 and TRBJ2-3; 9 bases are shared with TRBD1. Trimming cost V 4 bases and J 5 bases; bases outside gene matches: 2. The CDR3 extends over 13 amino acids. Germline V gene sequence: CDR1 SGHDT, CDR2 YYEEEE.

The rearrangement uses TRBV9 and TRBJ2-7; perhaps TRBD2 as D (5 bases). Germline CDR1 is SGDLS and CDR2 is YYNGEE. This CDR3 spans 14 amino acids. Between the trimmed V and J ends, which lost 0 bases and 7 bases, there was a span of 14 bases. The chain's CDR3 is CASSVGTYTGEQYF. CDR3 sequence (DNA): TGTGCCAGCAGCGTAGGGACCTACACGGGGGAGCAGTACTTC.

The chain is built from TRBV4-2 and TRBJ2-2; the D gene is possibly TRBD2 (5 bases). The CDR3 consists of 14 residues. CDR1 and CDR2 (germline): LGHNA, YNFKEQ. V dropped 3 bases and J dropped 7 bases, with 12 bases sitting between them. The CDR3 DNA reads as TGTGCCAGCAGCCATAATCTAGAGGGCGGGGAGCTGTTTTTT. It translates to CASSHNLEGGELFF.

This clone was detected only a few times. This CDR3 is CASSGSNPGATGYTF. In nucleotides, the CDR3 is TGTGCCAGTAGTGGTTCGAATCCAGGGGCTACTGGCTACACCTTC. V gene TRBV19 combines with J gene TRBJ1-2, with D maybe TRBD1 (6 bases). Trimming pared 5 bases from V and 7 bases from J, leaving 20 bases between. This CDR3 contains 15 residues. Germline CDR1 reads LNHDA; CDR2 reads SQIVND (reference sequence). Using reference TRBV19 and TRBJ1-2 for the parts outside the CDR3, the full variable domain is DGGITQSPKYLFRKEGQNVTLSCEQNLNHDAMYWYRQDPGQGLRLIYYSQIVNDFQKGDIAEGYSVSREKKESFPLTVTSAQKNPTAFYLCASSGSNPGATGYTFGSGTRLTVV.

The CDR3 DNA is TGTGCCAGCAGGGGACAGGCCGCCTACGAGCAGTACTTC. Translated, it gives CASRGQAAYEQYF. The chain uses TRBV27 and TRBJ2-7; 8 bases are shared with TRBD1. CDR3 length: 13 residues. The V gene's germline CDR1 is MNHEY and CDR2 SMNVEV (reference sequence). The ends lost 6 bases at V and 2 bases at J; junction bases unmatched: 3.

The rearrangement links TRBV6-1 to TRBJ1-1, with 7 bases that match TRBD1. V lost 2 bases and J lost 8; bases outside the gene matches: 2. The germline CDR1 and CDR2 sequences are MNHNS and SASEGT. This CDR3 spans 12 amino acids. CDR3: CASSEPDREAFF. CDR3 DNA: TGTGCCAGCAGTGAACCGGACAGGGAAGCTTTCTTT.

This chain joins TRBV4-1 and TRBJ1-1; weak D call: TRBD1 (5 bases). The V end lost 1 base, the J end lost 0 bases, and 15 bases lay between the germline ends. The germline CDR1 and CDR2 sequences are MGHRA and YSYEKL. This CDR3 comprises 17 residues. The CDR3, as DNA: TGCGCCAGCAGCCAAGCGGCGCAGGGCGAGGTGAACACTGAAGCTTTCTTT. Its protein is CASSQAAQGEVNTEAFF.

The rearrangement joins TRBV21-1 to TRBJ2-7; the table assigns TRBD1, which was not confirmed against the DNA. TRBV21-1 is marked as a pseudogene. CDR3 length: 16 amino acids. CDR3 amino acids: CASSRVGQGDTYEQYF. For the CDR3, the DNA is TGTGCCAGCAGCCGAGTAGGACAGGGCGACACCTACGAGCAGTACTTC.

The chain employs TRBV2 and TRBJ2-5; weak D call: TRBD1 (5 bases). Germline values: CDR1 SNHLY, CDR2 FYNNEI. The germline V and J ends were trimmed by 9 bases and 0 bases, with 11 bases remaining between them. This CDR3 is 13 amino acids long. The CDR3 reads CARSRQNQETQYF. The CDR3 nucleotides read TGTGCCAGATCCCGACAGAACCAAGAGACCCAGTACTTC. The variable domain in full, completed from reference TRBV2 and TRBJ2-5, reads EPEVTQTPSHQVTQMGQEVILRCVPISNHLYFYWYRQILGQKVEFLVSFYNNEISEKSEIFDDQFSVERPDGSNFTLKIRSTKLEDSAMYFCARSRQNQETQYFGPGTRLLVL.